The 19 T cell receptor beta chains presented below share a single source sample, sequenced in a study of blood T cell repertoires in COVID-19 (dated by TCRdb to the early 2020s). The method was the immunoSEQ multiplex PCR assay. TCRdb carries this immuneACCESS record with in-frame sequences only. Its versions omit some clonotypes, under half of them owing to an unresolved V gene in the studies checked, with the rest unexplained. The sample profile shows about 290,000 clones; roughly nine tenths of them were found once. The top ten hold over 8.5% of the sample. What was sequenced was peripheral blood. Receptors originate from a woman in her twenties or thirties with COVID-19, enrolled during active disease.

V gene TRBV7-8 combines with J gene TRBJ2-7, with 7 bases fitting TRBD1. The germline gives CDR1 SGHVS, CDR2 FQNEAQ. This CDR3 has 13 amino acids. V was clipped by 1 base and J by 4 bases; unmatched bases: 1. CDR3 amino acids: CASSLEQGYEQYF. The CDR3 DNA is TGTGCCAGCAGCTTAGAACAGGGGTACGAGCAGTACTTC.

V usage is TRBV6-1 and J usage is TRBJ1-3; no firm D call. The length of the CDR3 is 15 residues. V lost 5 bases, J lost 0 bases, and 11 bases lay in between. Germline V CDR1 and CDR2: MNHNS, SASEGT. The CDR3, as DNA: TGTGCCAGCAGTTCTCGGAGAAGCTCTGGAAACACCATATATTTT. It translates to CASSSRRSSGNTIYF.

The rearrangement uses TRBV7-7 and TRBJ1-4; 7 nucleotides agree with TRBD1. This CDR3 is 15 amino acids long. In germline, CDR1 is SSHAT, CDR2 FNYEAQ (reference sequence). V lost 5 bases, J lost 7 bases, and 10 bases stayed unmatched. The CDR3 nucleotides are TGTGCCAGCAGCCCAGGGACAGACGAGGGTGAAAAACTGTTTTTT. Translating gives CASSPGTDEGEKLFF.

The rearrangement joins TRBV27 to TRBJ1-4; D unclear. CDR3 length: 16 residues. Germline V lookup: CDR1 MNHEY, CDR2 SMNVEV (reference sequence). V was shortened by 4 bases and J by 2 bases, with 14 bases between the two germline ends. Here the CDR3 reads CASSSLRGGTNEKLFF. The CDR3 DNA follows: TGTGCCAGCAGTTCCCTCCGGGGAGGTACTAATGAAAAACTGTTTTTT. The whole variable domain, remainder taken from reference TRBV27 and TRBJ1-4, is EAQVTQNPRYLITVTGKKLTVTCSQNMNHEYMSWYRQDPGLGLRQIYYSMNVEVTDKGDVPEGYKVSRKEKRNFPLILESPSPNQTSLYFCASSSLRGGTNEKLFFGSGTQLSVL.

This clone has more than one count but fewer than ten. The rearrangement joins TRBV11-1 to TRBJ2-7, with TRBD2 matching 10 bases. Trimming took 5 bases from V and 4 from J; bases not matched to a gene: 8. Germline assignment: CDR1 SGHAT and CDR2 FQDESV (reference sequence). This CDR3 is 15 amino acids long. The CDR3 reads CASSRSGGAEYEQYF. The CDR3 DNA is TGTGCCAGCAGCCGGAGCGGGGGGGCGGAGTACGAGCAGTACTTC.

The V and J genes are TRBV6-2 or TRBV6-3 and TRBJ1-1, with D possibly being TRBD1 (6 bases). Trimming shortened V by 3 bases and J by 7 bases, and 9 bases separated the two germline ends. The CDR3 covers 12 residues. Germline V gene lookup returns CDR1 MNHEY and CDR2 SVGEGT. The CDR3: CASSYLDSEAFF. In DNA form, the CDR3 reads TGTGCCAGCAGTTATCTGGACAGTGAAGCTTTCTTT.

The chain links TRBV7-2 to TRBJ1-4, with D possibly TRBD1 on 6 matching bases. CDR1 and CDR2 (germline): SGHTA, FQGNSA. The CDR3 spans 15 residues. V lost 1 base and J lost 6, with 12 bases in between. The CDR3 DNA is TGTGCCAGCAGCTTAGTTGGGCAGGGGTATGAAAAACTGTTTTTT. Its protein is CASSLVGQGYEKLFF.

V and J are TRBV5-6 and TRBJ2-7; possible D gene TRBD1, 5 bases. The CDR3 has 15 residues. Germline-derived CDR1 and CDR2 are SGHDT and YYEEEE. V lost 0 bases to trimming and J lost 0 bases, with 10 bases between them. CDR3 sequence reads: CASSLGQGISYEQYF. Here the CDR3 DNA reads TGTGCCAGCAGCTTGGGCCAGGGAATCTCCTACGAGCAGTACTTC.

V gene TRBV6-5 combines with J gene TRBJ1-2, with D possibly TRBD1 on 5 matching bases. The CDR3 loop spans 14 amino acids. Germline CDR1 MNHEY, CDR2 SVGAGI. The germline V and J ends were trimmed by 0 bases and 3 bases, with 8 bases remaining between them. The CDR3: CASSYSAGDYGYTF. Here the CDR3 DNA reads TGTGCCAGCAGTTACTCGGCGGGGGACTATGGCTACACCTTC.

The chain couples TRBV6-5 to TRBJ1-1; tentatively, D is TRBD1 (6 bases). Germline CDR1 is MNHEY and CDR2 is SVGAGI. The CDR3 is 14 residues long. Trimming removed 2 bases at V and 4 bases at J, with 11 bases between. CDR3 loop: CASSYMTGSTEAFF. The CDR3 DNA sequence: TGTGCCAGCAGTTACATGACAGGAAGCACTGAAGCTTTCTTT.

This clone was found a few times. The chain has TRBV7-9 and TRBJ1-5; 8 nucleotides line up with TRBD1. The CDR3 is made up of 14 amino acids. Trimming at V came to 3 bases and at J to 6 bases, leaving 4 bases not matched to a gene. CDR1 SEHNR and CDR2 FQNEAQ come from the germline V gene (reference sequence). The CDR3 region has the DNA TGTGCCAGCAGCTTCTCAGGGGGCTTTCAGCCCCAGCATTTT. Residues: CASSFSGGFQPQHF.

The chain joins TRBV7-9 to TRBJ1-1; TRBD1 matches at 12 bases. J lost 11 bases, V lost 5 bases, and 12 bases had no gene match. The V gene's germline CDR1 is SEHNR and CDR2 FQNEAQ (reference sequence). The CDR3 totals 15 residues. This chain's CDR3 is CASSLGTGGALEAFF. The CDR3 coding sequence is TGTGCCAGCAGCCTGGGGACAGGGGGCGCGTTGGAGGCTTTCTTT. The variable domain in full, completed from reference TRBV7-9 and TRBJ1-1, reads DTGVSQNPRHKITKRGQNVTFRCDPISEHNRLYWYRQTLGQGPEFLTYFQNEAQLEKSRLLSDRFSAERPKGSFSTLEIQRTEQGDSAMYLCASSLGTGGALEAFFGQGTRLTVV.

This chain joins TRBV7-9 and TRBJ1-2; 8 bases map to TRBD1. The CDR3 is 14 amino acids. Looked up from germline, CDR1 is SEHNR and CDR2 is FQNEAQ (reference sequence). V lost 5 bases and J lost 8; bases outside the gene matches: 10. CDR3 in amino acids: CASSNPGGLFGYTF. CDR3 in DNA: TGTGCCAGCAGCAACCCAGGGGGCTTGTTCGGCTACACCTTC.

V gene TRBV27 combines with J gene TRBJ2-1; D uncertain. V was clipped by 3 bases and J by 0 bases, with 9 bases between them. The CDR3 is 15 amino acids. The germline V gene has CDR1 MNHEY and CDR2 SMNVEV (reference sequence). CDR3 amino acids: CASSLRTSSYNEQFF. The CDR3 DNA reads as TGTGCCAGCAGTTTGCGCACGAGCTCCTACAATGAGCAGTTCTTC.

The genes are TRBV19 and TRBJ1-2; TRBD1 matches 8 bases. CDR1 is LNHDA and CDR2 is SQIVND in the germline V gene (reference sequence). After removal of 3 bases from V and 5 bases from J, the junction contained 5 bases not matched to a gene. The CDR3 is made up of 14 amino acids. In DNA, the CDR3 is TGTGCCAGTAGTATCCAGGGGGCTAGTTATGGCTACACCTTC. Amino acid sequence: CASSIQGASYGYTF.

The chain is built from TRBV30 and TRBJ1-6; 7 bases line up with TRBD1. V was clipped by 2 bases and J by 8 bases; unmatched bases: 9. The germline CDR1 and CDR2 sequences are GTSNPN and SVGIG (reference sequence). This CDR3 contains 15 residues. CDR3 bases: TGTGCCTGGAGTAAAGGGGGCGATCGGGATTCACCCCTCCACTTT. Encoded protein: CAWSKGGDRDSPLHF.

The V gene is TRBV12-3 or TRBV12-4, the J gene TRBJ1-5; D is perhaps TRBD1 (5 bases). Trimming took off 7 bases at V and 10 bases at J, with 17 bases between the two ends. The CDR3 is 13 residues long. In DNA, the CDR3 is TGTGCCAGCACATCCGACGGGGGAATACCCCAGCATTTT. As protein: CASTSDGGIPQHF.

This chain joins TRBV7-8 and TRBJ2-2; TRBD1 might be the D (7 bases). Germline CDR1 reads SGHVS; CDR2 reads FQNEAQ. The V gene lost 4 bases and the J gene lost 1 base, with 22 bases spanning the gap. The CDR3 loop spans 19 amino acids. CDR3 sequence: CASSSPGGQLPLNTGELFF. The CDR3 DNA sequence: TGTGCCAGCAGCTCCCCCGGGGGACAGCTTCCACTGAACACCGGGGAGCTGTTTTTT.

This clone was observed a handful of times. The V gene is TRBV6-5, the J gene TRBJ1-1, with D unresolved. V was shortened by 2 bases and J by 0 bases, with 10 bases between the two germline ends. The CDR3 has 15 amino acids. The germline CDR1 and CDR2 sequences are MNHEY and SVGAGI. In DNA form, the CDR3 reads TGTGCCAGCAGTTACATCGAGGGATTGAACACTGAAGCTTTCTTT. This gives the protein CASSYIEGLNTEAFF.